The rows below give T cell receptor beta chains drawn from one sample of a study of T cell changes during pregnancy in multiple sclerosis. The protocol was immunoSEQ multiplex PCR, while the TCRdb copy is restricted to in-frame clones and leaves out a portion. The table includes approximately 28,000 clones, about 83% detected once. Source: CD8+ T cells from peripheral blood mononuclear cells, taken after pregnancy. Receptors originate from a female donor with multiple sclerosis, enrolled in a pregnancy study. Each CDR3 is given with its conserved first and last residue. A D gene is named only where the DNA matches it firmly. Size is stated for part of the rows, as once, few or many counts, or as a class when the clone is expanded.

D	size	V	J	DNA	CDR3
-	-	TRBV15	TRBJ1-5	TGTGCCACCGGGGCGGGGGCGCAGGGCAATCAGCCCCAGCATTTT	CATGAGAQGNQPQHF
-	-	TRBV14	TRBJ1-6	TGTGCCAGCAGCCAAGGGGGGGAAAATTCACCCCTCCACTTT	CASSQGGENSPLHF
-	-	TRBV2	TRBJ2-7	TGTGCCTCCTATAGGGGGTACGAGCAGTACTTC	CASYRGYEQYF
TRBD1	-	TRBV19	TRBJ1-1	TGTGCCACGGGCGGGGACAGGAACACTGAAGCTTTCTTT	CATGGDRNTEAFF
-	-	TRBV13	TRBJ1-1	TGTGCCAGCAGCCCTCGGGGGGTAGGGAACACTGAAGCTTTCTTT	CASSPRGVGNTEAFF
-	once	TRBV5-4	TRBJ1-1	TGTGCCAGCAGCCTGGTTTACGGGGTGAACACTGAAGCTTTCTTT	CASSLVYGVNTEAFF
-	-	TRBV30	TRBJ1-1	TGTGCCTGGAGCCCCACCAGGAACACTGAAGCTTTCTTT	CAWSPTRNTEAFF
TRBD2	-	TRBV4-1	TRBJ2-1	TGCGCCAGCAGCCGAACTAGCGGGGGGGCCTTTTCGGAGTTCTTC	CASSRTSGGAFSEFF
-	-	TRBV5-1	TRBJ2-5	TGCGCCAGCGCCGCCTTGAGCCAAGAGACCCAGTACTTC	CASAALSQETQYF
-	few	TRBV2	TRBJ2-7	TGTGCCAGCAGTCGAGGGTTCAGTGGGACCTACGAGCAGTACTTC	CASSRGFSGTYEQYF
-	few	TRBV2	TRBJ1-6	TGTGCCAGCAGTGAAGTGGGTAGCCTCTATAATTCACCCCTCCACTTT	CASSEVGSLYNSPLHF
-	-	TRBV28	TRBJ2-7	TGTGCCAGCAATTCCCCTAGCGAGGTCGGGGACTACGAGCAGTACTTC	CASNSPSEVGDYEQYF
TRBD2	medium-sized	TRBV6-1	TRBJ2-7	TGTGCCAGCGGGAGGGGCTTCGAGTCCTACGAGCAGTACTTC	CASGRGFESYEQYF
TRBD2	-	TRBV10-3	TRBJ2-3	TGTGCCCATTCCAACGGGACTAGCGGGGCTCCGGTCACAGATACGCAGTATTTT	CAHSNGTSGAPVTDTQYF
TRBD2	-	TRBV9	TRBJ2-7	TGTGCCAGCAGCGTAGGGGGACTAGCGGGGGCCCTTCTCTACGAGCAGTACTTC	CASSVGGLAGALLYEQYF
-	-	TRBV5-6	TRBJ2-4	TGTGCCAGCAGCTTGCAGCGGAGGGCCAAAAACATTCAGTACTTC	CASSLQRRAKNIQYF
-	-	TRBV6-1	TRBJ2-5	TGTGCCAGCAGTGAAGGGGGGCACGAGACCCAGTACTTC	CASSEGGHETQYF
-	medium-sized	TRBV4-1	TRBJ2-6	TGCGCCAGCAGCCAAGGGCAGGGGACTGGGGCCAACGTCCTGACTTTC	CASSQGQGTGANVLTF
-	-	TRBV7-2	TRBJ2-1	TGTGCCAGCAGCCCCCTGGGGAGCTCCTACAATGAGCAGTTCTTC	CASSPLGSSYNEQFF
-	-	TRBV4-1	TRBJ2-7	TGCGCCAGCAGCAAAGTCCGAGACTACGAGCAGTACTTC	CASSKVRDYEQYF
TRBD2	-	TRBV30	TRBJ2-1	TGTGCCTCCCTCGGGCGGGGGGGTTACAATGAGCAGTTCTTC	CASLGRGGYNEQFF
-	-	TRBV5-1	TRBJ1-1	TGCGCCAGCAGCTTGGAGCGTCCGTCTATAGACACTGAAGCTTTCTTT	CASSLERPSIDTEAFF
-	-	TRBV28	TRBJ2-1	TGTGCCAGCAGTTTAGGACGGGACTACAATGAGCAGTTCTTC	CASSLGRDYNEQFF
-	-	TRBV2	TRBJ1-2	TGTGCCAGCAAGAGGCCTGGCTATGGCTACACCTTC	CASKRPGYGYTF
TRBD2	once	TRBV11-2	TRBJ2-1	TGTGCCAGCAGCTTAGAAGGTTGGGGGCGGGGGGGCTATGATGAGCAGTTCTTC	CASSLEGWGRGGYDEQFF
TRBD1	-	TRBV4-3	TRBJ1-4	TGCGCCAGCAGCCAAGTTTACGGGACAGGGGGTGAAAAACTGTTTTTT	CASSQVYGTGGEKLFF
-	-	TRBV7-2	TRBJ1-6	TGTGCCAGCAGCTTAGGGGCGCGACGTAGCTATAATTCACCCCTCCACTTT	CASSLGARRSYNSPLHF
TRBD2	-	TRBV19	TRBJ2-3	TGTGCCAGTAGTATAACTAGCGGGGGATCAGATACGCAGTATTTT	CASSITSGGSDTQYF
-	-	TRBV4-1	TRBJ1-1	TGCGCCAGCAGCCAAGATCAGGCGAACACTGAAGCTTTCTTT	CASSQDQANTEAFF
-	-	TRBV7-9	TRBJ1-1	TGTGCCAGCCAGGGTCGAACTGAAGCTTTCTTT	CASQGRTEAFF
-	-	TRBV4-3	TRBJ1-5	TGCGCCAGCAGCCAAGTTTGGGGAGGGACTGACAATCAGCCCCAGCATTTT	CASSQVWGGTDNQPQHF
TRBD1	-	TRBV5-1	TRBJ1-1	TGCGCCAGCAGCTTGGAGGGCAGGGGGCCTTGGACTGAAGCTTTCTTT	CASSLEGRGPWTEAFF
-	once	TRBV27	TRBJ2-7	TGTGCCAGCAGTTTTTACTGGAGCTCCTACGAGCAGTACTTC	CASSFYWSSYEQYF
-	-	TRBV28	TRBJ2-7	TGTGCCAGCAGTTCGACAGGACAAAGTTACGAGCAGTACTTC	CASSSTGQSYEQYF
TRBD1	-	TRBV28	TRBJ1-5	TGTGCCAGCAGTTTAATGCAGGGGGCCGGACAGCCCCAGCATTTT	CASSLMQGAGQPQHF
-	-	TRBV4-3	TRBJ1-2	TGCGCCAGCAGCCTCCGCAGGGCCGCTCCCTATGGCTACACCTTC	CASSLRRAAPYGYTF
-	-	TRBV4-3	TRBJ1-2	TGCGCCAGCAGCCAAGATCGGGGGGCAGGCTTGGATGGCTACACCTTC	CASSQDRGAGLDGYTF
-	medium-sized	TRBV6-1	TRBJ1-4	TGTGCCAGCAGCTCGGGACTAGGCCATGAAAAACTGTTTTTT	CASSSGLGHEKLFF
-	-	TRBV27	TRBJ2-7	TGTGCCAGCAGTTTAATCGGGGGAGCCTCCTACGAGCAGTACTTC	CASSLIGGASYEQYF
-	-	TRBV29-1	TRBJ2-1	TGCAGCGTTGTTGTCTTCTATGGGCAGTTCTTC	CSVVVFYGQFF
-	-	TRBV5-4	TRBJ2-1	TGTGCCAGCCGCGGGTCCCCCCATGAGCAGTTCTTC	CASRGSPHEQFF
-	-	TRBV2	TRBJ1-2	TGTGCCAGCAGTGAAGCGCCGGGGGACTATGGCTACACCTTC	CASSEAPGDYGYTF
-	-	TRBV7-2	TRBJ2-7	TGTGCCAGCAGCTGGATAGGGGGTTACGAGCAGTACTTC	CASSWIGGYEQYF
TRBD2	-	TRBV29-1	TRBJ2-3	TGCAGCGTTGGGACTAGCGGGAGCACAGATACGCAGTATTTT	CSVGTSGSTDTQYF
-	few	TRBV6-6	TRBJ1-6	TGTGCCAGCAGTTACTCACCCTGGACAGAGAGTTCACCCCTCCACTTT	CASSYSPWTESSPLHF
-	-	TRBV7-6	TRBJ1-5	TGTGCCAGCAGCTTAGGGACAGTCAATGATCAGCCCCAGCATTTT	CASSLGTVNDQPQHF
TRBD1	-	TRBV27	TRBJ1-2	TGTGCCAGCAGTCAACCCCCCTGGACAGGAAACTATGGCTACACCTTC	CASSQPPWTGNYGYTF
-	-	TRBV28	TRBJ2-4	TGTGCCAGCAACCCTAGAGGAGATGCCAAAAACATTCAGTACTTC	CASNPRGDAKNIQYF
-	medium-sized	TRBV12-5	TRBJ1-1	TGTGCTAGTGGTTTGTCCCCGGGGGGAGAAGCTTTCTTT	CASGLSPGGEAFF
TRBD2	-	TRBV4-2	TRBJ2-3	TGTGCCAGCAGCCAAGATGATCCAGCGGGGGATACGCAGTATTTT	CASSQDDPAGDTQYF
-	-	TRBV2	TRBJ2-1	TGTGCCAGCAGTAACGTAGCATATGAGCAGTTCTTC	CASSNVAYEQFF
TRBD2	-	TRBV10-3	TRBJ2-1	TGTGCCATCAGTGAGTGGGTAGCGGGGAGGGATGAGCAGTTCTTC	CAISEWVAGRDEQFF
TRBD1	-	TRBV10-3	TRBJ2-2	TGTGCCATCAACTACGGACAGGGGGACACCGGGGAGCTGTTTTTT	CAINYGQGDTGELFF
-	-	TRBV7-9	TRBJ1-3	TGTGCCAGCAGCCCCCGTATAGGACAGCGGGGAAACACCATATATTTT	CASSPRIGQRGNTIYF
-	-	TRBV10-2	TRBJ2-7	TGCGCCAGCAGATCTCCGACAGCGAGCTACGAGCAGTACTTC	CASRSPTASYEQYF
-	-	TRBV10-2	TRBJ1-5	TGCGCCACCGGGAGTCCAATGAGCAATCAGCCCCAGCATTTT	CATGSPMSNQPQHF
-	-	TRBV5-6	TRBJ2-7	TGTGCCAGCAGCACGGACATTTACGAGCAGTACTTC	CASSTDIYEQYF
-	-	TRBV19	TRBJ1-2	TGTGCCAGTAGTCCCCGAACAGGGCTCGGCTATGGCTACACCTTC	CASSPRTGLGYGYTF
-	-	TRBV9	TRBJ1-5	TGTGCCAGCAGCAACCACGGGAATCAGCCCCAGCATTTT	CASSNHGNQPQHF